The TCR beta chain described here comes from a study of blood T cells in healthy people across ages. For the study at large: The template switching approach captured approximately one barcoded beta molecule for every two T cells. General study findings and limits: In long-lived donors, naive CD4+ cell counts and diversity exceeded those of aged donors. Age brought a roughly linear fall in TCR beta diversity measured per million T cells.

Alongside a J-beta primer mix, a sample-barcoded 5' primer served in a second PCR lasting about 6 to 12 cycles. A template-switch adaptor containing 12 random nucleotides labeled each cDNA molecule. TCRdb passed the 5' RACE reads through MiXCR, listing each CDR3 protein once. The sample lists about 1.5 million distinct CDR3 sequences, under 55% occurring once. This clonotype was seen more than once but under ten times. What it binds is unknown. Trimming took 5 bases from V and 9 from J; bases not matched to a gene: 4. The CDR3 spans 12 residues. The sequence derives from a woman in her late teens or twenties in good health. Sequenced: blood. This rearrangement joins TRBV12-3 or TRBV12-4 to TRBJ2-1, with TRBD2 matching over 7 bases. CDR3: CASSGLGREQFF. The CDR3 DNA follows: TGTGCCAGCAGTGGACTAGGACGTGAGCAGTTCTTC.